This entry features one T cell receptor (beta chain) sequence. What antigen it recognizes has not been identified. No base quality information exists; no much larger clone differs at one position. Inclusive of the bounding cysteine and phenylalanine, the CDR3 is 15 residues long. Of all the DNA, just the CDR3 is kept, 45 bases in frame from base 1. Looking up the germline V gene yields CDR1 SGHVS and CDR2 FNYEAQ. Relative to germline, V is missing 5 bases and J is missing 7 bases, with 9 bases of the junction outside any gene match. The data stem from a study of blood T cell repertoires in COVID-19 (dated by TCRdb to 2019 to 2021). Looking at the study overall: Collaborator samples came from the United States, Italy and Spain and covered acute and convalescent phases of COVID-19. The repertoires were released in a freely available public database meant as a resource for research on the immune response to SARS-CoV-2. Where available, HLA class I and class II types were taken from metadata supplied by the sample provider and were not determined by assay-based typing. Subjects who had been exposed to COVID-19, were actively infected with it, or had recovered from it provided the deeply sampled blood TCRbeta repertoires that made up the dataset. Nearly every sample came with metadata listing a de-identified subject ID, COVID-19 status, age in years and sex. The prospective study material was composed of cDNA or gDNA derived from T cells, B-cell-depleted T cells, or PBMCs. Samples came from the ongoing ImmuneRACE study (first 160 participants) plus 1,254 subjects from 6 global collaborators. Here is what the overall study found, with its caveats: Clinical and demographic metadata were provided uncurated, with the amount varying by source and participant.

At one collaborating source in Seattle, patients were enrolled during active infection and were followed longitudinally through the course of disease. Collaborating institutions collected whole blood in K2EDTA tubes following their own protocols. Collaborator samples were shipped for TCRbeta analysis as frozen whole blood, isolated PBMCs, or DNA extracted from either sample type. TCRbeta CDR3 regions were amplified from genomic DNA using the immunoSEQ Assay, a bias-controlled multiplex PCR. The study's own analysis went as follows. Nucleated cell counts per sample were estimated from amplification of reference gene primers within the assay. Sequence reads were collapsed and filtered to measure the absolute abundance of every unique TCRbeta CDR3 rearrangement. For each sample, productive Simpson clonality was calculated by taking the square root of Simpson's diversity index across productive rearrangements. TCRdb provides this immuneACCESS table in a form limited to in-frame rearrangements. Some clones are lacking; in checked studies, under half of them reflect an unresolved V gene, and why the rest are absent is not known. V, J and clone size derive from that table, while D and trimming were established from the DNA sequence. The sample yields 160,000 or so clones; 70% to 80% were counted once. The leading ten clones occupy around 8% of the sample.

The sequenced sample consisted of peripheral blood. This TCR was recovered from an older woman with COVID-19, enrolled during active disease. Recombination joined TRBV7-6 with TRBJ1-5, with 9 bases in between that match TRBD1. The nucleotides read TGTGCCAGCAGCCTTACAGGGGGCGCTGGCCAGCCCCAGCATTTT. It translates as CASSLTGGAGQPQHF.